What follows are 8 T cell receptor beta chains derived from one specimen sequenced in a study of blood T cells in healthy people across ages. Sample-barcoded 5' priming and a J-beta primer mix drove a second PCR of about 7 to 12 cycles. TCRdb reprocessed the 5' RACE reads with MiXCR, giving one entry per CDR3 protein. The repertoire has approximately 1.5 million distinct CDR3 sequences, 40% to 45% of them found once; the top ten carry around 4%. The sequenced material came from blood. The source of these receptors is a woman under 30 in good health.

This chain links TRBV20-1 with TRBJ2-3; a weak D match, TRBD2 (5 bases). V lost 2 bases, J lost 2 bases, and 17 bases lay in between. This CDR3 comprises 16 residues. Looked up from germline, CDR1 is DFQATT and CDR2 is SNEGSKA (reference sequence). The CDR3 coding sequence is TGCAGTGCTAGAAAACGGGAAGGCGGACTCACAGATACGCAGTATTTT. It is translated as CSARKREGGLTDTQYF.

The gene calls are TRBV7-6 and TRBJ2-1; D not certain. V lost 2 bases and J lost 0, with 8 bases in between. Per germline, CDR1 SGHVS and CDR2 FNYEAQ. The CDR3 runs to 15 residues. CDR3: CASSLSIFSYNEQFF. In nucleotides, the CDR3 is TGTGCCAGCAGCTTATCCATCTTCTCCTACAATGAGCAGTTCTTC.

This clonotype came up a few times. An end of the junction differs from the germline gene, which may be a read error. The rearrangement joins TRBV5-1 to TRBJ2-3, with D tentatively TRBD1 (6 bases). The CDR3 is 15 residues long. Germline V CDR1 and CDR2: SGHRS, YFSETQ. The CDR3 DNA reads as TGTGCCAGCAGTTTAGGTAGGCCAGGGGCAGATACGCAGTATTTT. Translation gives CASSLGRPGADTQYF.

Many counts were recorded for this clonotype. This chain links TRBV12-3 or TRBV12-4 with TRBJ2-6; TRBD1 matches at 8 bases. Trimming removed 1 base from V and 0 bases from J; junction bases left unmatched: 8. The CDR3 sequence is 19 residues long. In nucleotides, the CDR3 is TGTGCCAGCAGTTTAGTTCGGGACAGGTCCGTCTCTGGGGCCAACGTCCTGACTTTC. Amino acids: CASSLVRDRSVSGANVLTF.

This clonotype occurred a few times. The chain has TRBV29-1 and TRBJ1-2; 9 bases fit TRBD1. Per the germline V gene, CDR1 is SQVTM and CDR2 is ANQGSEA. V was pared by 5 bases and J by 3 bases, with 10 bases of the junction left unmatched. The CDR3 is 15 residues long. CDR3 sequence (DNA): TGCAGCGTTCGTTCCCCCCGGGACAGGGACTATGGCTACACCTTC. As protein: CSVRSPRDRDYGYTF.

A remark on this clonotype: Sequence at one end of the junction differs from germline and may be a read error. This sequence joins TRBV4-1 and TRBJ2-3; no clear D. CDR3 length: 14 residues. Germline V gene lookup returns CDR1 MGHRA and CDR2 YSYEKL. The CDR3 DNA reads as TGCGCCGGCAGCCAGTATACTAGCACAGATACGCAGTATTTT. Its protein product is CAGSQYTSTDTQYF.

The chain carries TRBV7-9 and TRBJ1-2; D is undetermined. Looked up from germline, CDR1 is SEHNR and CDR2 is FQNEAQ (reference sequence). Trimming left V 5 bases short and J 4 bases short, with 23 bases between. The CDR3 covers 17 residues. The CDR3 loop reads CASSLLPSTWRSYGYTF. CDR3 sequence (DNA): TGTGCCAGCAGCCTTCTCCCCTCCACCTGGCGGAGCTATGGCTACACCTTC.

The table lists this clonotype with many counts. DNA for the CDR3: TGTGCCAGCAGCCAAGACTCTAGAACAAAAAACATTCAGTACTTC. Amino acid sequence: CASSQDSRTKNIQYF. This chain connects TRBV4-2 to TRBJ2-4; D is unclear. CDR1 and CDR2 from the germline V gene are LGHNA and YNFKEQ. V lost 0 bases and J lost 4, with 10 bases in between. The CDR3 runs 15 residues.